The present T cell receptor beta chain was sequenced within a study of shared clonotypes between healthy human individuals. The assay was immunoSEQ multiplex PCR, and TCRdb's table has in-frame clones only and misses some. This sample has about 820,000 clones, with about 91% found just once. Per germline, CDR1 SEHNR and CDR2 FQNEAQ (reference sequence). The CDR3 extends over 13 amino acids. Trimming took 5 bases from V and 3 from J, leaving 11 bases between them. Terminally differentiated effector memory CD45RA+ cells were excluded from the naive CD8 cells, which were CD45RO-negative and positively selected for CCR7.

The clonotype comes from a man aged 25-40 years in good health. The source material was naive CD8+ T cells sorted from blood. The rearrangement uses TRBV7-9 and TRBJ2-7; D perhaps matches TRBD2 (6 bases). CDR3 residues: CASSGAGGYEQYF. The DNA of the CDR3 is TGTGCCAGCAGCGGAGCCGGGGGCTACGAGCAGTACTTC.